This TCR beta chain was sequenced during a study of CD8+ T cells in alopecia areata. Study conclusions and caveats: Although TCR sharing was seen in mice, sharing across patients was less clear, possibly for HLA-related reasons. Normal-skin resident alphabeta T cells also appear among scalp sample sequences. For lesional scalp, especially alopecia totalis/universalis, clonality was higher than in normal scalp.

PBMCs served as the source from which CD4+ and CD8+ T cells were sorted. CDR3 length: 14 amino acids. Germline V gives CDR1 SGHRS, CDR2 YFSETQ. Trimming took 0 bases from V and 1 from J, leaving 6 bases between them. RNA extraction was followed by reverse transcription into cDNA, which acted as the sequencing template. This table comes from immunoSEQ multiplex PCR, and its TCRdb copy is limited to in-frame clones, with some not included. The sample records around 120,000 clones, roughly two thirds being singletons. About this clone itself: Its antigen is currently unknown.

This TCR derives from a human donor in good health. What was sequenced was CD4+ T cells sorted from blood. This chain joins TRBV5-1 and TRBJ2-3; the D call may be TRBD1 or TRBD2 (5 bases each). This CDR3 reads CASSLGDRTDTQYF. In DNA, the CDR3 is TGCGCCAGCAGCTTGGGGGACCGCACAGATACGCAGTATTTT.